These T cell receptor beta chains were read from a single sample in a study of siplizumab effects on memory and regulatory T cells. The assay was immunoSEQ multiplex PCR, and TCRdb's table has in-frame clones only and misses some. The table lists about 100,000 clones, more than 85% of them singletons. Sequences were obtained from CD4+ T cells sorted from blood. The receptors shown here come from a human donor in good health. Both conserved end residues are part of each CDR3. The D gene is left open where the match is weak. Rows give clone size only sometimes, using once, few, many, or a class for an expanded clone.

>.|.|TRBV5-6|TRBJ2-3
TGTGCCAGCAGCCCCGCTGTAGGGACGCAGTATTTT
CASSPAVGTQYF
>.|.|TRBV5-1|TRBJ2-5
TGCGCCAGCAGCGCGCCTTCCGGGACCCAAGAGACCCAGTACTTC
CASSAPSGTQETQYF
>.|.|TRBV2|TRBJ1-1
TGTGCCAGCACCGAGTTGGACGGAGCCTACACTGAAGCTTTCTTT
CASTELDGAYTEAFF
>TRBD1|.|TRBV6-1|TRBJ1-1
TGTGCCAGCAGTGCCGACAGGGCGGCTGAAGCTTTCTTT
CASSADRAAEAFF
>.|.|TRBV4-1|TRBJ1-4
TGCGCCAGCAGCCAAGGGGAGGCAGGGTTTGAAAAACTGTTTTTT
CASSQGEAGFEKLFF
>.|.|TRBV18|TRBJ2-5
TGTGCCAGCTCACCGACGGCCGGATCGAGAGAGACCCAGTACTTC
CASSPTAGSRETQYF
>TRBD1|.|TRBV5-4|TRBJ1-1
TGTGCCAGCAGCATACAGGGGCAGGGATACACTGAAGCTTTCTTT
CASSIQGQGYTEAFF
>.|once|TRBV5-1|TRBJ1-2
TGCGCCAGCAGCTTGGAGGGCCCTCCTAACTATGGCTACACCTTC
CASSLEGPPNYGYTF
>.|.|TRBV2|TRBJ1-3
TGTGCCAGCAGTGAAGCTACAAGGCACGGAAACACCATATATTTT
CASSEATRHGNTIYF
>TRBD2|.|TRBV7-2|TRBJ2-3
TGTGCCAGCAGCCACAAATTCAGCGGGGGGGTTGGCACAGATACGCAGTATTTT
CASSHKFSGGVGTDTQYF
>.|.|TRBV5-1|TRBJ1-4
TGCGCCAGCAGCTTATGGGGGCAGAATGAAAAACTGTTTTTT
CASSLWGQNEKLFF
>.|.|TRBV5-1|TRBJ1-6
TGCGCCAGCAGCTCCACAGGGAGGGAGGGATCACCCCTCCACTTT
CASSSTGREGSPLHF
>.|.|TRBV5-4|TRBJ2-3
TGTGCCAGCAGTCCTGACCAGCTTGATACGCAGTATTTT
CASSPDQLDTQYF
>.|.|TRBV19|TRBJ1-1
TGTGCCAGTAGTCGCCGAACTGAAGCTTTCTTT
CASSRRTEAFF
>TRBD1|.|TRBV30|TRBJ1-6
TGTGCCGGTGGACAGGGTACTTCACCCCTCCACTTT
CAGGQGTSPLHF
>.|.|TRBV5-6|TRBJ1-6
TGTGCCAGCAGCTTGGCAGCGGGGTCCTATAATTCACCCCTCCACTTT
CASSLAAGSYNSPLHF
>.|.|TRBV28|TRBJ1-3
TGTGCCAGCAGTTTCGGCGGAGCCTCTGGAAACACCATATATTTT
CASSFGGASGNTIYF
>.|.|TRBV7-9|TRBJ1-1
TGTGCCAGCAGCCTCAACTCCATGAACACTGAAGCTTTCTTT
CASSLNSMNTEAFF
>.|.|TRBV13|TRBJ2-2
TGTGCCAGCAGGACTTTTCGGGGATCGGACACCGGGGAGCTGTTTTTT
CASRTFRGSDTGELFF
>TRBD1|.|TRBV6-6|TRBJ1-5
TGTGCCAGCAGTCAGGCGGACAGGTCAGTTCAGCCCCAGCATTTT
CASSQADRSVQPQHF
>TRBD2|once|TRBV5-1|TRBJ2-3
TGCGCCAGCAGCTTGGTTCCGGGGACTAGCGGGGGGGCAAAACGCACAGATACGCAGTATTTT
CASSLVPGTSGGAKRTDTQYF
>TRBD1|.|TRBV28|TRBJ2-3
TGTGCCAGCAGTTTTCCCACCCTGGACAGGGGGCGGCCGACTAGCACAGATACGCAGTATTTT
CASSFPTLDRGRPTSTDTQYF
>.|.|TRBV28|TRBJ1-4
TGTGCCAGCAGAATAGGTGAAAAACTGTTTTTT
CASRIGEKLFF
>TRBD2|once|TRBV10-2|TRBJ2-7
TGCGCCAGCAGAATTTCCGGGACTAGAGGATTTGAGCAGTACTTC
CASRISGTRGFEQYF
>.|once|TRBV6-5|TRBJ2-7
TGTGCCAGCAGCCGGACAGAGAGCTCCTACGAGCAGTACTTC
CASSRTESSYEQYF
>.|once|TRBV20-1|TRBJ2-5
TGCAGTGCCCCTGTACAAGAGACCCAGTACTTC
CSAPVQETQYF
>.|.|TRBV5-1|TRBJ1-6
TGCGCCAGCAGCTTGGAACACAGGCAAAATTCACCCCTCCACTTT
CASSLEHRQNSPLHF
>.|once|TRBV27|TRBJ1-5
TGTGCCAGCAGCCCCCTCGGAACAGGGAACAATCAGCCCCAGCATTTT
CASSPLGTGNNQPQHF
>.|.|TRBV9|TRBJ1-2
TGTGCCAGCAGCGTAGGGGGGGAGGATGGCTACACCTTC
CASSVGGEDGYTF
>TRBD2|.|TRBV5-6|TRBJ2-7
TGTGCCAGCAGCCTGGCGGGACTAGCGGTTTCCTACGAGCAGTACTTC
CASSLAGLAVSYEQYF
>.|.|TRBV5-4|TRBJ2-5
TGTGCCAGCAGCTTGGGGACTACGGAGACCCAGTACTTC
CASSLGTTETQYF
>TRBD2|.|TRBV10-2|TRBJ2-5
TGCGCCAGCAGCATGCAACTAGCGGGGGGTTTGGAGACCCAGTACTTC
CASSMQLAGGLETQYF
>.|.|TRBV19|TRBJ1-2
TGTGCCAGTAAAGTCAGGCAGGGGAATGGCTACACCTTC
CASKVRQGNGYTF
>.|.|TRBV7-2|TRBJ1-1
TGTGCCAGCGTTCTAGGTCCCTCGAACACTGAAGCTTTCTTT
CASVLGPSNTEAFF
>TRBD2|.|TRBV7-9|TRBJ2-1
TGTGCCAGCAGGGGAGCGGGAGGGAATGAGCAGTTCTTC
CASRGAGGNEQFF
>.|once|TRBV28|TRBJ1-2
TGTGCCAGCAGTCAAAGACAGGTGGATGGCTACACCTTC
CASSQRQVDGYTF
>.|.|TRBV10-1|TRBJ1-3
TGCGCCAGCAGTGAGGGATCTCTCCAACACTCTGGAAACACCATATATTTT
CASSEGSLQHSGNTIYF
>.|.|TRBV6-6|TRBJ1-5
TGTGCCAGCAGTCTAAACCAGGACCAGCCCCAGCATTTT
CASSLNQDQPQHF
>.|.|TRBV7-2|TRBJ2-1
TGTGCCAGCAGCGTGGACAGCCAGGAGCAGTTCTTC
CASSVDSQEQFF
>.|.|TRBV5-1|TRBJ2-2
TGCGCCAGCACGGGGTCGAGCACCGGGGAGCTGTTTTTT
CASTGSSTGELFF
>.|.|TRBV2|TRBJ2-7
TGTGCCAGCAGTGGCCGAACGAACGAGCAGTACTTC
CASSGRTNEQYF
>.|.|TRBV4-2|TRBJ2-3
TGTGCCAGCAGCCAAGATCCAAGGGGTCGGGATACGCAGTATTTT
CASSQDPRGRDTQYF